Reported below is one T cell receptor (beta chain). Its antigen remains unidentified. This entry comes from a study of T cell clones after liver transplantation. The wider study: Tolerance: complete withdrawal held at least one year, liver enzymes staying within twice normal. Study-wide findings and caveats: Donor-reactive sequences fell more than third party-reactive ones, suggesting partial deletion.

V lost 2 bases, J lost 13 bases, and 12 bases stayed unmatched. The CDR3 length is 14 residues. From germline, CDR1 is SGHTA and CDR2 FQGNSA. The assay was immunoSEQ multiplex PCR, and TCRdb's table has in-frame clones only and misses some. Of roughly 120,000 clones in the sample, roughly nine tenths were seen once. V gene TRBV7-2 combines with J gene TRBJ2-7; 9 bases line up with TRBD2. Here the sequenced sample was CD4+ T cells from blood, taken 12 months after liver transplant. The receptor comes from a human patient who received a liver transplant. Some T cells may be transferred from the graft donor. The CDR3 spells CASSLRLAGARAYF. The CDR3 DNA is TGTGCCAGCAGCTTAAGGTTAGCGGGAGCGAGGGCCTACTTC.